This record covers a single T cell receptor (beta chain). These data originate in a study of blood T cell repertoires in COVID-19. On the study more broadly: The cDNA or gDNA used as material had been derived from T cells, B-cell-depleted T cells, or PBMCs.

In the authors' workflow: By means of reference gene primer amplification, nucleated cell counts were estimated. Profiled with immunoSEQ multiplex PCR; TCRdb holds only in-frame clones, not every one. That table gives V, J and clone size, and the DNA gave D and trimming. The table lists 80,000 to 90,000 clones, around nine tenths of them singletons. The CDR3 loop spans 16 amino acids. Germline assignment: CDR1 GTSNPN and CDR2 SVGIG (reference sequence). Trimming left V 1 base short and J 2 bases short, with 15 bases between. Material for sequencing was peripheral blood. The sequence was collected from a man in his forties with acute or convalescent COVID-19. The rearrangement joins TRBV30 to TRBJ2-1; perhaps TRBD2 as D (5 bases). CDR3 sequence (DNA): TGTGCCTGGAGTGCAAGGACTCGCCATGCCTACAATGAGCAGTTCTTC. This sequence encodes CAWSARTRHAYNEQFF.